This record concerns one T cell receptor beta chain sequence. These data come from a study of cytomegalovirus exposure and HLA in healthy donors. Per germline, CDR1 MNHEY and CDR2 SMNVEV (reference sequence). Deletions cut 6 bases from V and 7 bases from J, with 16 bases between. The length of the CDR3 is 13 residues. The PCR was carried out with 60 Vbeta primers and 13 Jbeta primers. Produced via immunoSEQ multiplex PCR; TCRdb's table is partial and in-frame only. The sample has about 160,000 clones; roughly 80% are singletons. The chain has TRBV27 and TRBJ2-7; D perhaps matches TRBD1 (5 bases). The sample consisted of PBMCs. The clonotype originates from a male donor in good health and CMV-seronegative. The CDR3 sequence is CASSPRRVKEQYF. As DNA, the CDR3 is TGTGCCAGCAGCCCGCGCAGGGTCAAGGAGCAGTACTTC.